This T cell receptor beta chain was sequenced in a study of molecular identifiers for immune sequencing clone quantification. Regarding the study as a whole: Whereas clones above 20 RNA copies held under 1% of naive-cell molecules, they held over 97% of effector molecules.

This clonotype was seen repeatedly, ten times or more. Its antigen is undetermined. This CDR3 is built from 16 residues. Trimming took 0 bases from V and 4 from J, leaving 16 bases between them. In germline, CDR1 is MNHEY, CDR2 SMNVEV (reference sequence). TCRdb called the PCR reads again in MiXCR, with one record for every CDR3 protein. Of just under 650,000 distinct CDR3 sequences listed, 15% to 20% were seen once; the top ten hold roughly 0.85%. This sequence was found in a human donor in good health. Some libraries in this study had Jurkat cell RNA spiked in. This rearrangement joins TRBV27 to TRBJ2-7; a weak D match, TRBD1 (6 bases). Input material: naive CD8+ T cells from blood, with Jurkat cell RNA spiked in. Subset specified: FACS-sorted CD8+CD4-CCR7+CD45RA+ naive T cells. CDR3 region: CASSLSRAQGRYEQYF. The CDR3 DNA reads TGTGCCAGCAGTTTATCGAGGGCACAGGGCCGTTACGAGCAGTACTTC.